The rows below give T cell receptor beta chains drawn from one sample of a study of cytomegalovirus exposure and HLA in healthy donors. Clones were read by immunoSEQ multiplex PCR, and TCRdb kept only the in-frame ones, dropping some. The sample includes 190,000 or so clones, 75% to 85% of them seen just once. Sequencing was performed on PBMCs. The receptor source for this set is a woman in her 50s in good health and CMV-seropositive. CDR3s include the opening cysteine and the closing phenylalanine or tryptophan. A D gene is named only where the DNA matches it firmly.

D gene	V gene	J gene	CDR3 protein	CDR3 DNA
TRBD2	TRBV11-2	TRBJ2-5	CASSLFIAGGGRETQYF	TGTGCCAGCAGCTTATTCATAGCGGGAGGGGGTAGGGAGACCCAGTACTTC
.	TRBV18	TRBJ1-5	CASSRQGNQPQHF	TGTGCCAGCTCCCGACAGGGCAATCAGCCCCAGCATTTT
.	TRBV19	TRBJ1-4	CASSLRQLRNEKLFF	TGTGCCAGTAGTCTAAGACAGCTCCGCAATGAAAAACTGTTTTTT
TRBD1	TRBV19	TRBJ2-2	CASGDRGSLAGELFF	TGTGCCAGTGGGGACAGGGGGTCTTTGGCCGGGGAGCTGTTTTTT
TRBD1	TRBV5-6	TRBJ1-1	CASSSGQGNTEAFF	TGTGCCAGCAGCTCTGGACAGGGGAACACTGAAGCTTTCTTT
.	TRBV7-9	TRBJ2-3	CASSLGQGTDTQYF	TGTGCCAGCAGCTTAGGACAGGGCACAGATACGCAGTATTTT
TRBD1	TRBV5-6	TRBJ1-6	CASSLGTGFYNSPLHF	TGTGCCAGCAGCTTGGGGACAGGCTTCTATAATTCACCCCTCCACTTT
TRBD2	TRBV15	TRBJ2-7	CATSRDSGGDYEQYF	TGTGCCACCAGCAGAGATAGCGGGGGGGACTACGAGCAGTACTTC
.	TRBV19	TRBJ2-6	CATLGPGANGLTF	TGTGCCACCCTTGGGCCTGGGGCCAACGGCCTGACTTTC
.	TRBV10-2	TRBJ2-6	CASSELSHPFSGANGLTF	TGCGCCAGCAGTGAGTTAAGCCATCCATTCTCTGGGGCCAACGGCCTGACTTTC
.	TRBV30	TRBJ2-7	CAWRGWTNSYEQYF	TGTGCCTGGAGGGGGTGGACTAATTCCTACGAGCAGTACTTC
.	TRBV5-6	TRBJ2-7	CASSFAQEPYEQYF	TGTGCCAGCAGCTTCGCTCAGGAACCCTACGAGCAGTACTTC
TRBD1	TRBV30	TRBJ1-4	CAWSQGVNEKLFF	TGTGCCTGGTCACAGGGGGTTAATGAAAAACTGTTTTTT
TRBD1	TRBV7-8	TRBJ1-2	CASSLVGGQKSSYYDYTF	TGTGCCAGCAGCTTAGTGGGGGGACAGAAATCCAGCTACTATGACTACACCTTC
.	TRBV7-2	TRBJ1-1	CASSSRVHATEAFF	TGTGCCAGCAGCTCCAGGGTCCACGCAACTGAAGCTTTCTTT
TRBD2	TRBV7-9	TRBJ2-7	CASSTTSGRAYEQYF	TGTGCCAGCAGCACCACTAGCGGGAGGGCCTACGAGCAGTACTTC
.	TRBV7-9	TRBJ2-3	CSSSPQGGIDTQYF	TGTTCCAGCAGCCCTCAGGGAGGCATAGATACGCAGTATTTT
TRBD1	TRBV9	TRBJ2-7	CASSATTQSGGVNEQYF	TGTGCCAGCAGCGCTACCACACAGTCAGGGGGTGTAAACGAGCAGTACTTC
.	TRBV5-8	TRBJ1-3	CASSFGGTLRRNTIYF	TGTGCCAGCAGCTTCGGAGGGACGCTTCGGCGAAACACCATATATTTT
TRBD2	TRBV27	TRBJ2-1	CASSLFGLAGETDEQFF	TGTGCCAGCAGTTTATTCGGACTAGCGGGGGAGACCGATGAGCAGTTCTTC
.	TRBV2	TRBJ2-1	CASSAEDISSYNEQFF	TGTGCCAGCAGCGCCGAGGACATAAGCTCCTACAATGAGCAGTTCTTC
TRBD2	TRBV27	TRBJ2-3	CASSPGGGTDTQYF	TGTGCCAGCAGTCCGGGGGGGGGCACAGATACGCAGTATTTT